This TCR beta chain was recorded in a study of blood T cell repertoires in COVID-19. About this clone itself: At one end, the junction sequence differs from germline, possibly due to a read error.

CDR1 is SGHNT, CDR2 YENEEA, per germline. The CDR3 extends over 14 amino acids. TCRdb's copy holds only in-frame clones and misses some; the assay was immunoSEQ multiplex PCR. The sample records roughly 290,000 clones, about 89% being singletons. The chain recombines TRBV11-3 with TRBJ2-1; TRBD1 matches 7 bases. The specimen sequenced was peripheral blood. The TCR was taken from a man younger than 40 with acute or convalescent COVID-19. DNA for the CDR3: TGTGCCAGTTCCAGACAGGGCTCCAACAATGAGCAGTTCTTC. Encoded protein: CASSRQGSNNEQFF.